This TCR beta chain derives from a study of blood T cell repertoires in COVID-19. About the study: There were acute and convalescent COVID-19 samples, and they came from the United States, Italy and Spain. T cells, B-cell-depleted T cells, or PBMCs supplied cDNA or gDNA.

The CDR3 loop spans 15 amino acids. After removal of 6 bases from V and 6 bases from J, the junction contained 6 bases not matched to a gene. Germline V CDR1 and CDR2: MNHEY, SMNVEV (reference sequence). Original data processing: How many nucleated cells were present was estimated from reference gene primer amplification. Assay used: immunoSEQ multiplex PCR; TCRdb lists only in-frame clones, some missing. The D gene and trimming were derived from the DNA, and the V and J assignments and clone size from that table. The sample yields fewer than 250,000 clones, around 88% seen once. Sequencing was done on a sample of peripheral blood. This receptor was taken from a man in his forties or fifties with active or convalescent COVID-19. The chain uses TRBV27 and TRBJ1-6; 9 positions match TRBD1. CDR3 residues: CASRSGQGINSPLHF. Written as DNA, the CDR3 is TGTGCCAGCAGATCGGGACAGGGCATTAATTCACCCCTCCACTTT.